The 3 T cell receptor beta chains listed next were all sequenced from one sample in a study of molecular identifiers for immune sequencing clone quantification. In TCRdb, the PCR reads were re-called with MiXCR into one record per CDR3 protein. This sample has approximately 680,000 distinct CDR3 sequences, with around 25% found just once. Material for sequencing was naive CD8+ T cells from blood, with Jurkat cell RNA spiked in. Described subset: FACS-sorted CD8+CD4-CCR7+CD45RA+ naive T cells. These TCRs come from a human donor in good health. Some libraries in this study had Jurkat cell RNA spiked in.

Concerning this clonotype itself: The junction differs from germline at one of its ends, possibly a read error. V is TRBV24-1 and J is TRBJ2-2; D remains ambiguous. The germline CDR1 and CDR2 sequences are KGHDR and SFDVKD. The CDR3 extends over 14 amino acids. The chain's CDR3 is CAASASVLSGELFF. As DNA, the CDR3 is TGTGCCGCCAGTGCGTCAGTCCTATCCGGGGAGCTGTTTTTT.

In this sample, this clonotype turned up many times. The genes are TRBV30 and TRBJ1-4; no clear D gene. The CDR3 has 14 residues. V shed 0 bases and J shed 0 bases, with 5 bases lying between them. Germline V gives CDR1 GTSNPN, CDR2 SVGIG (reference sequence). Here the CDR3 reads CAWSVTSTNEKLFF. DNA for the CDR3: TGTGCCTGGAGTGTGACTTCAACTAATGAAAAACTGTTTTTT.

This clonotype occurred many times. This chain links TRBV6-2 or TRBV6-3 with TRBJ2-3; TRBD1 matches at 8 bases. J was trimmed by 1 base and V by 5 bases; bases with no gene match: 11. CDR3 length: 17 residues. Germline lookup yields CDR1 MNHEY and CDR2 SVGEGT. The CDR3 DNA sequence: TGTGCCAGCAGTAGATGGACAGGGCCGCATCGCACAGATACGCAGTATTTT. Protein: CASSRWTGPHRTDTQYF.